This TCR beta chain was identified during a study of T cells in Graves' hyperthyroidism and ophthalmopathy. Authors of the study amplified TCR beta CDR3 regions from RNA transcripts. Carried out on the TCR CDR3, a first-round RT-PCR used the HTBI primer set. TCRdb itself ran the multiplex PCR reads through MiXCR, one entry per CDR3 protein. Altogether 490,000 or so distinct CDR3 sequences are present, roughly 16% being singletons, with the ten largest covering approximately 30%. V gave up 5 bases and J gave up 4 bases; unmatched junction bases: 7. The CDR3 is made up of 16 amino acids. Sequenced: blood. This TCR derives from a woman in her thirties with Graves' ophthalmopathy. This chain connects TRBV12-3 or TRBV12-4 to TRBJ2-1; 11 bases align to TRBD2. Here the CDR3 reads CASSLDSGRVYNEQFF. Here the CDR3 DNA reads TGTGCCAGCAGTCTCGATAGCGGGAGGGTATACAATGAGCAGTTCTTC.